These 10 T cell receptor beta chains came from one sample sequenced in a study of identical twins. MiXCR, run by TCRdb on the 5' RACE reads, gives a single entry per CDR3 protein. The sample contains around 960,000 distinct CDR3 sequences, over 9% of which appear only once. These data also formed part of another study, on yellow fever vaccine responses in identical twins.

The sequencing sample was made of PBMCs. These receptor sequences come from a woman aged 18-29 years in good health.

The sample holds many counts of this clonotype. The rearrangement uses TRBV12-3 or TRBV12-4 and TRBJ1-2; perhaps TRBD1 as D (5 bases). V lost 4 bases, J lost 4 bases, and 7 bases lay in between. This CDR3 is built from 12 residues. The CDR3 DNA is TGTGCCAGCAGTTCGGGGGGCTATGGCTACACCTTC. The encoded protein is CASSSGGYGYTF.

This clonotype was counted a few times. The V and J genes are TRBV9 and TRBJ1-2, with 7 bases that match TRBD1. Trimming took 4 bases from V and 7 from J; bases not matched to a gene: 7. Germline V gene sequence: CDR1 SGDLS, CDR2 YYNGEE. The CDR3 has 13 residues. CDR3 sequence reads: CASSLRQGAGYTF. The CDR3 nucleotides are TGTGCCAGCAGCTTGAGACAGGGTGCTGGCTACACCTTC.

This clonotype appeared many times. The chain uses TRBV29-1 and TRBJ1-4, with a tentative D call TRBD1 (6 bases). CDR1 is SQVTM and CDR2 is ANQGSEA in the germline V gene. Trimming removed 2 bases from V and 6 bases from J, with 10 bases in between. The CDR3 sequence is 13 residues long. The CDR3 protein is CSVELDSYEKLFF. CDR3 nucleotide sequence: TGCAGCGTTGAACTGGACAGTTATGAAAAACTGTTTTTT. The full variable domain, completed using reference TRBV29-1 and TRBJ1-4, is SAVISQKPSRDICQRGTSLTIQCQVDSQVTMMFWYRQQPGQSLTLIATANQGSEATYESGFVIDKFPISRPNLTFSTLTVSNMSPEDSSIYLCSVELDSYEKLFFGSGTQLSVL.

This clonotype has more than one count but fewer than ten. This chain connects TRBV6-5 to TRBJ2-7; D is perhaps TRBD1 (5 bases). The CDR3 extends over 15 amino acids. Germline V lookup: CDR1 MNHEY, CDR2 SVGAGI. V lost 0 bases and J 2 bases, leaving 11 bases between the germline ends. The CDR3, as DNA: TGTGCCAGCAGTTACTCGTTCGACAGTACCTACGAGCAGTACTTC. As protein: CASSYSFDSTYEQYF.

This clonotype was counted many times. J is TRBJ2-1 and V is TRBV24-1; 12 bases match TRBD1. The V and J ends lost 3 bases and 9 bases, in that order; junction bases with no gene match: 5. Germline V gene data show CDR1 as KGHDR and CDR2 as SFDVKD. This CDR3 contains 15 residues. The DNA of the CDR3 is TGTGCCACCAGTGATGACGGGACAGGGGGCTCTGAGCAGTTCTTC. Protein product: CATSDDGTGGSEQFF.

This clonotype was counted between two and nine times. CDR3 in amino acids: CASRVNGRDNSPLHF. CDR3 nucleotides: TGTGCCAGCCGGGTCAATGGCAGGGATAATTCACCCCTCCACTTT. The chain couples TRBV12-3 or TRBV12-4 to TRBJ1-6; possible D gene TRBD1, 5 bases. V shed 8 bases and J shed 5 bases, with 16 bases lying between them. The CDR3 covers 15 residues.

V gene TRBV4-1 combines with J gene TRBJ1-2; 7 nucleotides match TRBD1. This CDR3 is built from 15 residues. The germline V gene encodes CDR1 MGHRA and CDR2 YSYEKL. V shed 3 bases, J shed 1 base, and the junction held 5 bases outside the gene matches. CDR3 nucleotide sequence: TGCGCCAGCAGCCACAACAGGGGAATTAACTATGGCTACACCTTC. Encoded protein: CASSHNRGINYGYTF.

The chain uses TRBV5-1 and TRBJ1-4; 7 nucleotides agree with TRBD1. From germline, CDR1 is SGHRS and CDR2 YFSETQ. The CDR3 is 15 residues long. The trim removed 4 bases at V and 6 bases at J, leaving 9 bases unmatched. DNA for the CDR3: TGCGCCAGCAGCCGCTCAGACAGGGTGGATGAAAAACTGTTTTTT. It is translated as CASSRSDRVDEKLFF.

This sequence joins TRBV12-3 or TRBV12-4 and TRBJ2-1; D unresolved. Trimming cost V 10 bases and J 8 bases, with 21 bases left between them. The CDR3 length is 14 residues. CDR3: CATGLLAETDEQFF. CDR3 DNA: TGTGCCACCGGGCTATTGGCCGAGACGGATGAGCAGTTCTTC.

This clonotype occurred a few times. J is TRBJ2-6 and V is TRBV4-1, with D hard to call. This CDR3 has 17 residues. Trimming took 6 bases from V and 0 from J, leaving 15 bases between them. In germline, CDR1 is MGHRA, CDR2 YSYEKL. CDR3 protein: CASSSAGVHSGANVLTF. CDR3 sequence (DNA): TGCGCCAGCAGTTCTGCAGGCGTCCACTCTGGGGCCAACGTCCTGACTTTC.